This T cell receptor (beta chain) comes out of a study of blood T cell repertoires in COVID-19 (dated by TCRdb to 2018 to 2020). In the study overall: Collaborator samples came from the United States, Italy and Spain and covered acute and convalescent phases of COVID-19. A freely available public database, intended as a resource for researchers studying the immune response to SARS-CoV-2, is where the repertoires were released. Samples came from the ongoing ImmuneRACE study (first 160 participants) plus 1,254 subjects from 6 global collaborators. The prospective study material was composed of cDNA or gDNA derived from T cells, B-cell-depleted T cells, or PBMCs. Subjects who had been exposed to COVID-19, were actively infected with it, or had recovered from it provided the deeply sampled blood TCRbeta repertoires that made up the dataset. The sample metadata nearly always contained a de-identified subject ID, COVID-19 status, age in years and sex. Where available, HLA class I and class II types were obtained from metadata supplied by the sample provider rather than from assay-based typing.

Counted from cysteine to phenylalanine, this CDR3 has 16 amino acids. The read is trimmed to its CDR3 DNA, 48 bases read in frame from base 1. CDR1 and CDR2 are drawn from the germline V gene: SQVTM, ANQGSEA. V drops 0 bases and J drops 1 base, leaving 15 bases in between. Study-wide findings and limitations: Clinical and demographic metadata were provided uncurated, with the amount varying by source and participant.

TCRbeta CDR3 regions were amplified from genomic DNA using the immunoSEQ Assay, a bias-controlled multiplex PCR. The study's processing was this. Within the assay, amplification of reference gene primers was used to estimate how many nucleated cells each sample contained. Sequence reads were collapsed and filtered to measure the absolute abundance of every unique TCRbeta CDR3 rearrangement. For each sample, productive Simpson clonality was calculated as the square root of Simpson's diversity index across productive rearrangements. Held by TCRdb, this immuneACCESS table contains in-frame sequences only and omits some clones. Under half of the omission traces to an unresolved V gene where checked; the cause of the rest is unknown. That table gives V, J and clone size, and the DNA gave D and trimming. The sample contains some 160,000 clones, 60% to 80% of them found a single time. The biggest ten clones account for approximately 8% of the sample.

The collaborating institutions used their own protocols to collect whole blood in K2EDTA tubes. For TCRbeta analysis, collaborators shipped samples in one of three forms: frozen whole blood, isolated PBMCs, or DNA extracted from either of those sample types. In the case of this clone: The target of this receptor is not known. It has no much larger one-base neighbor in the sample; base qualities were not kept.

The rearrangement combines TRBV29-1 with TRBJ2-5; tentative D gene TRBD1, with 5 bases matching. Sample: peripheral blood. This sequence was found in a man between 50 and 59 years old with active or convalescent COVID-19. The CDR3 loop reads CSVEDPEGDPQETQYF. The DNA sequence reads TGCAGCGTTGAAGATCCCGAAGGGGATCCCCAAGAGACCCAGTACTTC.